This T cell receptor beta chain stems from a study of blood T cell repertoires in COVID-19. TCRdb keeps only in-frame clones here, not all; method: immunoSEQ multiplex PCR. The profile covers about 440,000 clones, with 80% to 90% appearing a single time and 4% to 5.5% taken by the ten largest. Sequenced input: peripheral blood. The sequence was obtained from a woman aged 25 to 39 with acute or convalescent COVID-19.

The CDR3 DNA is TGTGCCAGCAGCATAGATATTTACACTGAAGCTTTCTTT. Its translation: CASSIDIYTEAFF. The chain is built from TRBV28 and TRBJ1-1; no reliable D call. The CDR3 runs 13 residues. Trimming pared 6 bases from V and 3 bases from J, leaving 11 bases between. CDR1 is MDHEN, CDR2 SYDVKM, per germline.